Listed below are T cell receptor beta chains from one sample, sequenced in a study of tumor and adjacent non-tumor tissue in lung cancer. MiXCR, run by TCRdb on the multiplex PCR reads, gives a single entry per CDR3 protein. Altogether 70,000 to 90,000 distinct CDR3 sequences are present, around 75% being singletons, with the ten largest covering about an eighth. The sample consisted of lung tumor tissue. The source is a woman in her forties or fifties with non-small cell lung cancer. Both conserved end residues are part of each CDR3. The order of the fields is CDR3 protein, V gene, J gene.

CDR3: CASSLSGLSPLHF
V: TRBV28
J: TRBJ1-6

CDR3: CASSGDSIREDTQYF
V: TRBV28
J: TRBJ2-3

CDR3: CSAWRSGGRTGELFF
V: TRBV20-1
J: TRBJ2-2

CDR3: CATSLSPSPSYEQYF
V: TRBV11-2
J: TRBJ2-7

CDR3: CASSLAAGLEKLFF
V: TRBV11-2
J: TRBJ1-4

CDR3: CPSCLALAINEQFF
V: TRBV5-5
J: TRBJ2-1

CDR3: CVSSFVGERETQYF
V: TRBV11-2
J: TRBJ2-5

CDR3: CANGQERVKGVLTF
V: TRBV4-3
J: TRBJ2-6

CDR3: CASRSPYSGSGINEQFF
V: TRBV6-2/TRBV6-3
J: TRBJ2-1

CDR3: CSARDGFTRQGFRETQYF
V: TRBV20-1
J: TRBJ2-5

CDR3: CASSLEGLASVQFF
V: TRBV12-5
J: TRBJ2-1

CDR3: CASSCGADHTRELFF
V: TRBV6-5
J: TRBJ2-2

CDR3: CRAPIHLANFGNEQFF
V: TRBV20-1
J: TRBJ2-1

CDR3: CASSPMTGVRFDSPLHF
V: TRBV13
J: TRBJ1-6

CDR3: CPISPGLAGTFSYEQYF
V: TRBV11-2
J: TRBJ2-7

CDR3: CVISHVRQRGTGELFF
V: TRBV6-5
J: TRBJ2-2

CDR3: CASSLGTSGRARGNIQHF
V: TRBV5-4
J: TRBJ2-4

CDR3: CSDRDPAVNIEAFF
V: TRBV20-1
J: TRBJ1-1

CDR3: CSAGVPGATYNEQFF
V: TRBV20-1
J: TRBJ2-1

CDR3: CATGDSTLAGAPNEQFF
V: TRBV24-1
J: TRBJ2-1

CDR3: CSARDPRSGASTEAFF
V: TRBV20-1
J: TRBJ1-1

CDR3: CSASPISGRSTHTQYF
V: TRBV20-1
J: TRBJ2-3

CDR3: CSANPIWAYNEQFF
V: TRBV20-1
J: TRBJ2-1

CDR3: CASSPSWGAKNIQYF
V: TRBV4-1
J: TRBJ2-4

CDR3: CTVSSGSGGNDQFF
V: TRBV29-1
J: TRBJ2-1

CDR3: CASCVGLAGFVCNEQFF
V: TRBV7-9
J: TRBJ2-1

CDR3: CSGYRNSLNTEAFF
V: TRBV20-1
J: TRBJ1-1

CDR3: CGSSSQFNEAFF
V: TRBV11-2
J: TRBJ1-1

CDR3: CATSHTALLDNEHFF
V: TRBV24-1
J: TRBJ2-1

CDR3: CGARASAQPYEQYF
V: TRBV20-1
J: TRBJ2-7

CDR3: CTSNESTPSTDTQYF
V: TRBV6-1
J: TRBJ2-3

CDR3: CASKATLSYNEQFF
V: TRBV6-1
J: TRBJ2-1

CDR3: CAISGRGASGDRQYF
V: TRBV10-3
J: TRBJ2-3

CDR3: CASTPGMGGNEKLFF
V: TRBV4-1
J: TRBJ1-4

CDR3: CASSQHPSRTSSCNEQFF
V: TRBV4-3
J: TRBJ2-1

CDR3: CSVESSIDTQYF
V: TRBV29-1
J: TRBJ2-3

CDR3: CSVEGDRLNVQFF
V: TRBV29-1
J: TRBJ2-1

CDR3: CATCTGTSWSPLYNEQFF
V: TRBV24-1
J: TRBJ2-1

CDR3: CASSHDGTGELFF
V: TRBV4-2
J: TRBJ2-2

CDR3: CNAYRDTMNTETFF
V: TRBV20-1
J: TRBJ1-1

CDR3: CASSLEAGDHPQHF
V: TRBV12-3/TRBV12-4
J: TRBJ1-5

CDR3: CASREAHGSGSGSIGQYF
V: TRBV6-1
J: TRBJ2-7

CDR3: CAIRTSGTVNEQLF
V: TRBV10-3
J: TRBJ2-1

CDR3: CASSLIQGRGRTEAFF
V: TRBV5-5
J: TRBJ1-1

CDR3: CASCPSSTGRGSNEYFF
V: TRBV11-3
J: TRBJ2-1